This T cell receptor (beta chain) came from a study of blood T cells in healthy people across ages. Whole-study findings and limits: Those diversity estimates obtained from one million T cells were thought to be underestimates.

This clonotype was picked up a small number of times. The antigen remains unidentified. A second PCR, run for 7 to 11 cycles, used a sample-barcoded 5' primer plus a J-beta primer mix. A template-switch adaptor with 12 random nucleotides tagged each cDNA molecule. TCRdb processed the 5' RACE reads anew with MiXCR; each CDR3 protein has one entry. The table has about 1.1 million distinct CDR3 sequences, roughly two fifths seen once. With each sample, at least 5 micrograms of total RNA were extracted. The receptor comes from a young man in good health. Sample: blood.

CDR3 in amino acids: CASSFVDSYDSGANVLTF. CDR3 in DNA: TGTGCCAGCAGCTTCGTCGACAGCTATGACTCTGGGGCCAACGTCCTGACTTTC. This chain connects TRBV7-6 to TRBJ2-6; D is possibly TRBD1 (5 bases). Trimming took 3 bases from V and 0 from J, leaving 15 bases between them. From germline, CDR1 is SGHVS and CDR2 FNYEAQ. This CDR3 contains 18 residues.